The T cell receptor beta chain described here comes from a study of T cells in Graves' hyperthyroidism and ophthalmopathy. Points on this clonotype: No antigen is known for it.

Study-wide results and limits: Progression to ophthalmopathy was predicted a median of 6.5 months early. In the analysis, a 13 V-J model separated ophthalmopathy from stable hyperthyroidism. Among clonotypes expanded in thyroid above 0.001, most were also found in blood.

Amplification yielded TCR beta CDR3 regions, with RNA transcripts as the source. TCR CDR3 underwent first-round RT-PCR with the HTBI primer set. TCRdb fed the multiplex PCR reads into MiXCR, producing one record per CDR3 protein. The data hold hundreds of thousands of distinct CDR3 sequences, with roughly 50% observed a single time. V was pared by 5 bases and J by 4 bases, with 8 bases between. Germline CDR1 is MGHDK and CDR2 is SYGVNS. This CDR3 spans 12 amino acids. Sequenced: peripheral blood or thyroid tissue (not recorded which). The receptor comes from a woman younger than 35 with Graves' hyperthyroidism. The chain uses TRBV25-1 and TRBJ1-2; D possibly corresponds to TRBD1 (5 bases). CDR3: CASSTGPYGYTF. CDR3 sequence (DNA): TGTGCCAGCAGTACGGGGCCCTATGGCTACACCTTC.